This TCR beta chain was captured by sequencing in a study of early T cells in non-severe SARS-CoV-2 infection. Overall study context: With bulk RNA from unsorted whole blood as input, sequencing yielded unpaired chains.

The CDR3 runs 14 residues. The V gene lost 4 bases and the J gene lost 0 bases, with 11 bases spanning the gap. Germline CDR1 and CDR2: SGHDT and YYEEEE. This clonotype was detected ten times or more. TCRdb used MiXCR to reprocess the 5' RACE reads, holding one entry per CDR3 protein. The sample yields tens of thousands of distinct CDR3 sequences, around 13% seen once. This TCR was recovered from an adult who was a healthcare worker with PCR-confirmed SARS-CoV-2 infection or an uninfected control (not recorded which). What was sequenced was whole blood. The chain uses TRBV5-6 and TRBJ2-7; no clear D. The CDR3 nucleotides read TGTGCCAGCAGCCGAACAAGGAGCTCCTACGAGCAGTACTTC. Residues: CASSRTRSSYEQYF.